Below, 7 T cell receptor beta chains from the same sample are listed, as sequenced in a study of T cell repertoires in cytomegalovirus infection. No antigen has been assigned to these receptors. TCRdb reprocessed the reads via MiXCR and lists one record per CDR3 protein. The sample holds hundreds of thousands of distinct CDR3 sequences, around 32% seen once. This specimen was cultured PBMCs, taken from culture after CMV antigen stimulation. Receptors were obtained from a human donor in good health (CMV status not recorded). Some clones in this sample may be carry-over from other donors' samples.

The sample holds many counts of this clonotype. This chain joins TRBV7-2 and TRBJ2-3, with a possible D match to TRBD2 (6 bases). V lost 4 bases and J lost 4, with 6 bases in between. The CDR3 length is 12 residues. Germline values: CDR1 SGHTA, CDR2 FQGNSA. CDR3 region: CASSWRADTQYF. In DNA, the CDR3 is TGTGCCAGCAGCTGGAGGGCAGATACGCAGTATTTT.

This clonotype was seen a few times. J is TRBJ2-4 and V is TRBV5-6, with D hard to call. This CDR3 spans 14 amino acids. The germline V gene has CDR1 SGHDT and CDR2 YYEEEE. Deletions cut 2 bases from V and 5 bases from J, with 11 bases between. This CDR3 is CASSLDLLENIQYF. DNA of the CDR3: TGTGCCAGCAGCTTAGATCTACTGGAAAACATTCAGTACTTC.

This sequence joins TRBV7-9 and TRBJ2-7; possibly TRBD1 for D (6 bases). V lost 3 bases to trimming and J lost 3 bases, with 27 bases between them. CDR1 is SEHNR, CDR2 FQNEAQ, per germline (reference sequence). The CDR3 extends over 19 amino acids. The CDR3 loop reads CASSFPTGTMRPQLYEQYF. The CDR3 nucleotides are TGTGCCAGCAGCTTTCCGACCGGGACAATGAGACCCCAACTCTACGAGCAGTACTTC. Full variable domain (rest looked up from reference TRBV7-9 and TRBJ2-7): DTGVSQNPRHKITKRGQNVTFRCDPISEHNRLYWYRQTLGQGPEFLTYFQNEAQLEKSRLLSDRFSAERPKGSFSTLEIQRTEQGDSAMYLCASSFPTGTMRPQLYEQYFGPGTRLTVT.

This clonotype was recorded a few times. The CDR3 spells CASRSTGTDGYTF. CDR3 nucleotide sequence: TGTGCCAGCAGATCGACAGGGACGGATGGCTACACCTTC. The chain uses TRBV6-5 and TRBJ1-2, with 7 positions matching TRBD1. The J segment lost 6 bases and the V segment lost 6 bases, leaving 7 bases of the junction unmatched. This CDR3 has 13 residues. Germline V gene sequence: CDR1 MNHEY, CDR2 SVGAGI.

A few counts support this clonotype. The chain joins TRBV27 to TRBJ2-3, with unresolved D. Germline values: CDR1 MNHEY, CDR2 SMNVEV (reference sequence). CDR3 length: 13 residues. Trimming took 6 bases from V and 0 from J, leaving 7 bases between them. CDR3 sequence (DNA): TGTGCCAGCAGCGCTTGGAGCACAGATACGCAGTATTTT. The encoded protein is CASSAWSTDTQYF.

This chain joins TRBV7-9 and TRBJ2-3, with 8 bases lining up with TRBD2. This CDR3 has 17 residues. The V gene's germline CDR1 is SEHNR and CDR2 FQNEAQ (reference sequence). After removal of 8 bases from V and 2 bases from J, the junction contained 15 bases not matched to a gene. The CDR3 is CASGAGGRSGNTDTQYF. DNA of the CDR3: TGTGCCAGCGGGGCGGGGGGCCGGAGCGGGAACACAGATACGCAGTATTTT.

This clonotype was counted many times. This chain links TRBV7-8 with TRBJ1-2; a possible D gene is TRBD1 (6 bases). Trimming took off 4 bases at V and 7 bases at J, with 10 bases between the two ends. The CDR3 is 12 residues long. Germline assignment: CDR1 SGHVS and CDR2 FQNEAQ. In DNA, the CDR3 is TGTGCCAGCAGCTCTTACAGGGTTGGCTACACCTTC. This codes for CASSSYRVGYTF.